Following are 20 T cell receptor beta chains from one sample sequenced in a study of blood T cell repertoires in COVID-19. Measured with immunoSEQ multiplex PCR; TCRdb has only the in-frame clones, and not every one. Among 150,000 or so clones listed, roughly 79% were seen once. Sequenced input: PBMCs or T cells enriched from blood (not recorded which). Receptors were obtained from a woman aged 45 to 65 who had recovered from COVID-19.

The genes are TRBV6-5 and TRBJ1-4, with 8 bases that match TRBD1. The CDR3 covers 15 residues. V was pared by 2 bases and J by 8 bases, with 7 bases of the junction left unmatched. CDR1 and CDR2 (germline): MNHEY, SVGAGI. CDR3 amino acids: CASSYLQGGKEKLFF. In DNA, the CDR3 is TGTGCCAGCAGTTACCTACAGGGGGGGAAAGAAAAACTGTTTTTT.

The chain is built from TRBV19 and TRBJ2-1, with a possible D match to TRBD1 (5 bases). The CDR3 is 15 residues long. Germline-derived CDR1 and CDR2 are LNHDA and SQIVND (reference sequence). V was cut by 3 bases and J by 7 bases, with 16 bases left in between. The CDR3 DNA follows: TGTGCCAGTAGTATCGGCCAGGGCCAACTAAATGAGCAGTTCTTC. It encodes CASSIGQGQLNEQFF.

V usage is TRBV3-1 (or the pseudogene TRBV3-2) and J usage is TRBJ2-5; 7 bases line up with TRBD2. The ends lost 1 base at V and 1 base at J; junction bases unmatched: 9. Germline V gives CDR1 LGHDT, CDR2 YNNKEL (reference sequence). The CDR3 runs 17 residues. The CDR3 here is CASSQGVRGGGQETQYF. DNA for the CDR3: TGTGCCAGCAGCCAAGGGGTCCGAGGCGGGGGCCAAGAGACCCAGTACTTC.

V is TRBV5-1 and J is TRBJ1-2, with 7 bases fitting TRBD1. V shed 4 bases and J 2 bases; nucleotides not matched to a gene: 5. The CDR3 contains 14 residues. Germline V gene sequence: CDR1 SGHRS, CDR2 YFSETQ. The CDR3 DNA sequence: TGCGCCAGCAGCGGAGGGGGCGGGAACTATGGCTACACCTTC. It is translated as CASSGGGGNYGYTF.

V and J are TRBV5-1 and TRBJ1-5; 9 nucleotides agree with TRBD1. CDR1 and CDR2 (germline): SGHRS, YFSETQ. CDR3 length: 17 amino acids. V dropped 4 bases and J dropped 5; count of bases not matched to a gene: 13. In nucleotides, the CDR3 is TGCGCCAGCAGCGAAACAGCTCGGGACAGGGCAGATCAGCCCCAGCATTTT. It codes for CASSETARDRADQPQHF.

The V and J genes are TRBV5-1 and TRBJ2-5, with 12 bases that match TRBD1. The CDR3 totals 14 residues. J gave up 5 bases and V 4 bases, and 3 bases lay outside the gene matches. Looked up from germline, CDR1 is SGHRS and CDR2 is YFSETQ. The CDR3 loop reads CASSRDRGHETQYF. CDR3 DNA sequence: TGCGCCAGCAGCCGGGACAGGGGGCACGAGACCCAGTACTTC.

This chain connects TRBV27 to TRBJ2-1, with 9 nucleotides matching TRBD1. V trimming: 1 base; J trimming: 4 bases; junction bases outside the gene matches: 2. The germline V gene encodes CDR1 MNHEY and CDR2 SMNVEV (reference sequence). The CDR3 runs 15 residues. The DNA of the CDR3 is TGTGCCAGCAGTTTATGGGGACAGGGTTACAATGAGCAGTTCTTC. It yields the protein CASSLWGQGYNEQFF.

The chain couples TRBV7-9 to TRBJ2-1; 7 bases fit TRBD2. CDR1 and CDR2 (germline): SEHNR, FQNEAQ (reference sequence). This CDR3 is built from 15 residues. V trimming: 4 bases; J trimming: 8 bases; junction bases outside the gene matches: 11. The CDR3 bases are TGTGCCAGCAGCTCACTAGCGATCCGAGGCTATGAGCAGTTCTTC. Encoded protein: CASSSLAIRGYEQFF. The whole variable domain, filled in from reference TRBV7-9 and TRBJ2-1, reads DTGVSQNPRHKITKRGQNVTFRCDPISEHNRLYWYRQTLGQGPEFLTYFQNEAQLEKSRLLSDRFSAERPKGSFSTLEIQRTEQGDSAMYLCASSSLAIRGYEQFFGPGTRLTVL.

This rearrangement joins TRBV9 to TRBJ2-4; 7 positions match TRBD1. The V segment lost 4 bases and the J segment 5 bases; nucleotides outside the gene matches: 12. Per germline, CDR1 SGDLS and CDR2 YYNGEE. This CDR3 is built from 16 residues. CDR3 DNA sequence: TGTGCCAGCAGCTCTACGACAGGGAAGGGGGAAAACATTCAGTACTTC. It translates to CASSSTTGKGENIQYF.

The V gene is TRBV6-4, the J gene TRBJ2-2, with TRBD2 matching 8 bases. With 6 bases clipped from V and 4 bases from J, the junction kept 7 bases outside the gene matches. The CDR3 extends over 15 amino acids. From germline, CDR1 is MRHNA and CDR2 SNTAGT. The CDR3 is CASRESGGGTGELFF. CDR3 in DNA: TGTGCCAGCAGAGAATCGGGAGGGGGCACCGGGGAGCTGTTTTTT.

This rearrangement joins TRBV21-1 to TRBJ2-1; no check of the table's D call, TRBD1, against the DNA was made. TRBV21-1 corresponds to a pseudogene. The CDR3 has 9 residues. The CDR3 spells CASSSTGFF. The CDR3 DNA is TGTGCCAGCAGCTCAACAGGGTTCTTC.

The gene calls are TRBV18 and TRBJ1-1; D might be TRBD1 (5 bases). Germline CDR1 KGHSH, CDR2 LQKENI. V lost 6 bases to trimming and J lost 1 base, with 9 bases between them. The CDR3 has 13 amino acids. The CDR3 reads CASSMGGNTEAFF. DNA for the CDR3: TGTGCCAGCTCGATGGGGGGGAACACTGAAGCTTTCTTT.

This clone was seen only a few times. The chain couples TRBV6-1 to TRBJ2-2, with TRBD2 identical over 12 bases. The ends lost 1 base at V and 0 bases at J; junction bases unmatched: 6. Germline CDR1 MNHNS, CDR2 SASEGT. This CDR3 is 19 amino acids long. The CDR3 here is CASSEGLAGARSNTGELFF. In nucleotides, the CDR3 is TGTGCCAGCAGTGAAGGACTAGCGGGAGCCAGATCGAACACCGGGGAGCTGTTTTTT.

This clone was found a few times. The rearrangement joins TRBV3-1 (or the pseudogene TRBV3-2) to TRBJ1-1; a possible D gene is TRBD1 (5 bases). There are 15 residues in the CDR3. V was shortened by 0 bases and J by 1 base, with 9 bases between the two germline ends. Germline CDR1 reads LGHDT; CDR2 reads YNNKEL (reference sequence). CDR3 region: CASSQEGRANTEAFF. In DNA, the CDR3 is TGTGCCAGCAGCCAAGAGGGCAGGGCGAACACTGAAGCTTTCTTT.

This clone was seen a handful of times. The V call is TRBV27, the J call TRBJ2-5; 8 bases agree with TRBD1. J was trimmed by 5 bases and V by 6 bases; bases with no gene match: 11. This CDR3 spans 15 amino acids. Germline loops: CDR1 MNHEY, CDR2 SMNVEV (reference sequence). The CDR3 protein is CASSLQGVDRETQYF. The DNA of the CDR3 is TGTGCCAGCAGCCTACAGGGGGTCGATCGGGAGACCCAGTACTTC.

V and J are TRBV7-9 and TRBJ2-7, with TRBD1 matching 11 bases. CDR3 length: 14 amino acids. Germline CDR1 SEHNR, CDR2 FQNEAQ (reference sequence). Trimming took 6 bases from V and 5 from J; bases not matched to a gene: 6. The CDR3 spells CASRPGQGGHEQYF. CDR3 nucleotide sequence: TGTGCCAGCAGGCCGGGACAGGGGGGCCACGAGCAGTACTTC. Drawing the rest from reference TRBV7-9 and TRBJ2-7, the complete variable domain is DTGVSQNPRHKITKRGQNVTFRCDPISEHNRLYWYRQTLGQGPEFLTYFQNEAQLEKSRLLSDRFSAERPKGSFSTLEIQRTEQGDSAMYLCASRPGQGGHEQYFGPGTRLTVT.

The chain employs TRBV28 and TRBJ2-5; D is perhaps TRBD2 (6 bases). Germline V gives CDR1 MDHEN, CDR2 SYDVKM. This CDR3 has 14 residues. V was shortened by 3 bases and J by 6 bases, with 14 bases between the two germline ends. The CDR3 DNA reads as TGTGCCAGCAGTTTTCACGGGGGTCAGAAGACCCAGTACTTC. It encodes CASSFHGGQKTQYF.

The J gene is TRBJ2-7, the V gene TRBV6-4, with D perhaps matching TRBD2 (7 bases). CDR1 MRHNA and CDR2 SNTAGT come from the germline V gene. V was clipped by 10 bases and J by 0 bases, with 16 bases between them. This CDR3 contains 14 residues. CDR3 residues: CAIKGGGPSYEQYF. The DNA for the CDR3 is TGTGCCATTAAAGGGGGGGGACCCTCCTACGAGCAGTACTTC.

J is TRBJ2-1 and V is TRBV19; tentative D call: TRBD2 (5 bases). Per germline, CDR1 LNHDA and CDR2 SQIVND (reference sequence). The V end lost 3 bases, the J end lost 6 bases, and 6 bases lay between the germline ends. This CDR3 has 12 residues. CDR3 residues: CASSIRGNEQFF. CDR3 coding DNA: TGTGCCAGTAGTATCCGGGGCAATGAGCAGTTCTTC.

DNA for the CDR3: TGTGCCAGCAGCGTAGGGGACGGGAGTCCCTACGAGCAGTACTTC. Its translation is CASSVGDGSPYEQYF. The chain has TRBV9 and TRBJ2-7, with D possibly matching TRBD2 (6 bases). In germline, CDR1 is SGDLS, CDR2 YYNGEE. The CDR3 extends over 15 amino acids. V was trimmed by 0 bases and J by 2 bases, leaving 12 bases between them.